The subject of this entry is one T cell receptor (beta chain). The entry originates in a study of T cells in localized non-small cell lung cancer. Germline V gene lookup returns CDR1 MNHNY and CDR2 SVGAGI (reference sequence). The V gene lost 2 bases and the J gene lost 6 bases, with 14 bases spanning the gap. The CDR3 has 15 amino acids. TCRdb keeps only in-frame clones here, not all; method: immunoSEQ multiplex PCR. This sample yields about 21,000 clones, of which approximately 91% are seen a single time; 25% to 35% belongs to the top ten. The source is a male donor at least 60 years old with stage II lung adenocarcinoma. The chain recombines TRBV6-6 with TRBJ1-5, with D possibly being TRBD1 (6 bases). Sequences were derived from peripheral blood mononuclear cells, sampled before any cancer treatment. CDR3 in amino acids: CASSYEGGISQPQHF. In DNA form, the CDR3 reads TGTGCCAGCAGTTACGAGGGGGGAATAAGTCAGCCCCAGCATTTT.